The 30 T cell receptor beta chains in this list originate from one sample, sequenced in a study of CD8+CD57+ T cells in acquired aplastic anemia. For CDR3 and TCR beta VDJ profiling, genomic DNA was the template used. TCRdb re-derived calls from the reads in MiXCR, one entry per CDR3 protein. This sample carries 120,000 or so distinct CDR3 sequences, 40% to 60% of them seen once, and the ten largest clones take about 2.7%. Source material: sorted CD4+, CD8+, or CD8+CD57+ T cells (not recorded which) from PBMCs. The source of these receptors is a human donor in good health, serving as a control.

This clonotype was counted many times. The chain joins TRBV5-6 to TRBJ1-4, with D unclear. The CDR3 spans 15 residues. V was pared by 4 bases and J by 0 bases, with 10 bases between. CDR1 and CDR2 (germline): SGHDT, YYEEEE. Written as DNA, the CDR3 is TGTGCCAGCAGCGGCCAGCCTGCAACTAATGAAAAACTGTTTTTT. It encodes CASSGQPATNEKLFF.

Many counts were recorded for this clonotype. The chain links TRBV11-1 to TRBJ2-1, with D maybe TRBD1 (6 bases). CDR1 is SGHAT, CDR2 FQDESV, per germline (reference sequence). Trimming pared 3 bases from V and 1 base from J, leaving 10 bases between. The CDR3 length is 15 residues. The CDR3, as DNA: TGTGCCAGCAGCTTGGGGGACACTTCCTACAATGAGCAGTTCTTC. Encoded protein: CASSLGDTSYNEQFF.

V usage is TRBV20-1 and J usage is TRBJ1-1; 8 bases fit TRBD1. V shed 5 bases and J 8 bases; nucleotides not matched to a gene: 1. From germline, CDR1 is DFQATT and CDR2 SNEGSKA (reference sequence). The CDR3 consists of 10 residues. The CDR3 here is CSAWTGEAFF. DNA of the CDR3: TGCAGTGCTTGGACAGGGGAAGCTTTCTTT.

This chain links TRBV24-1 with TRBJ2-3, with D unclear. Looked up from germline, CDR1 is KGHDR and CDR2 is SFDVKD. The CDR3 has 10 amino acids. V shed 7 bases and J shed 5 bases, with 3 bases lying between them. The CDR3 protein is CATRVDTQYF. The CDR3 region has the DNA TGTGCCACCAGGGTAGATACGCAGTATTTT.

The V gene is TRBV7-2, the J gene TRBJ2-7; 9 bases are a match to TRBD2. The CDR3 consists of 14 residues. The germline V gene encodes CDR1 SGHTA and CDR2 FQGNSA. The V and J ends lost 5 bases and 5 bases, in that order; junction bases with no gene match: 7. CDR3 DNA: TGTGCCAGCAGCCAAGGGACTAGCAGCAACGAGCAGTACGTC. Translating it yields CASSQGTSSNEQYV.

This clonotype was counted ten times or more. The V gene is TRBV7-9, the J gene TRBJ2-5; D ambiguous. The ends were cut back, 2 bases at V and 0 bases at J, with 10 bases in the middle. The CDR3 contains 15 residues. Germline lookup yields CDR1 SEHNR and CDR2 FQNEAQ (reference sequence). The CDR3 loop is CASSLPVVYQETQYF. Here the CDR3 DNA reads TGTGCCAGCAGCTTACCAGTCGTGTACCAAGAGACCCAGTACTTC. The complete variable domain, with remaining parts taken from reference TRBV7-9 and TRBJ2-5, reads DTGVSQNPRHKITKRGQNVTFRCDPISEHNRLYWYRQTLGQGPEFLTYFQNEAQLEKSRLLSDRFSAERPKGSFSTLEIQRTEQGDSAMYLCASSLPVVYQETQYFGPGTRLLVL.

The table lists this clonotype with a few counts. This chain links TRBV7-3 with TRBJ2-5, with D hard to call. V was cut by 6 bases and J by 2 bases, with 10 bases left in between. Looked up from germline, CDR1 is SGHTA and CDR2 is FQGTGA. The CDR3 runs to 13 residues. The CDR3 region is CASRAPGQETQYF. For the CDR3, the DNA is TGTGCCAGCAGGGCGCCGGGTCAAGAGACCCAGTACTTC.

This clonotype was counted many times. The CDR3 DNA reads as TGTGCCAGCAGCATTCTGGGCGGGGCCCTTACCTACGAGCAGTACTTC. Protein sequence: CASSILGGALTYEQYF. This rearrangement joins TRBV3-1 to TRBJ2-7, with a weak D call TRBD2 (6 bases). Germline CDR1 LGHDT, CDR2 YNNKEL (reference sequence). The CDR3 sequence is 16 residues long. Trimming left V 5 bases short and J 2 bases short, with 19 bases between.

This clonotype was recorded at least ten times. The genes are TRBV7-2 and TRBJ2-7; possibly TRBD1 for D (5 bases). Germline V gene data show CDR1 as SGHTA and CDR2 as FQGNSA. This CDR3 has 15 residues. Trimming stripped 5 bases from V and 3 bases from J, with 17 bases between. The CDR3 loop reads CASSRALTEFYEQYF. DNA for the CDR3: TGTGCCAGCAGCAGAGCCTTGACAGAATTCTACGAGCAGTACTTC.

This clonotype appeared many times. This chain uses TRBV20-1 with TRBJ2-7, with 8 bases identical to TRBD1. The V gene end was trimmed by 5 bases and the J gene end by 4 bases; junction bases not matched to a gene: 7. CDR1 DFQATT and CDR2 SNEGSKA come from the germline V gene (reference sequence). The CDR3 extends over 13 amino acids. CDR3 loop: CSAERQGTYEQYF. The DNA of the CDR3 is TGCAGTGCTGAGCGACAGGGGACGTACGAGCAGTACTTC.

The chain is built from TRBV5-6 and TRBJ2-1; tentatively, D is TRBD1 (6 bases). CDR1 is SGHDT, CDR2 YYEEEE, per germline. Deletions cut 0 bases from V and 3 bases from J, with 10 bases between. The CDR3 spans 15 residues. CDR3 in DNA: TGTGCCAGCAGCTTGGCGGACAGCTACTACAATGAGCAGTTCTTC. Its translation is CASSLADSYYNEQFF.

This clonotype was recorded at least ten times. V and J are TRBV6-1 and TRBJ1-2; TRBD1 matches 7 bases. Germline CDR1 MNHNS, CDR2 SASEGT. The J segment lost 8 bases and the V segment lost 4 bases, leaving 13 bases of the junction unmatched. CDR3 size: 15 residues. Here the CDR3 reads CASSAAPTGVRGYTF. CDR3 nucleotides: TGTGCCAGCAGTGCAGCTCCAACAGGGGTTCGAGGCTACACCTTC.

This chain connects TRBV7-6 to TRBJ2-7, with D perhaps matching TRBD1 or TRBD2 (5 bases each). Looked up from germline, CDR1 is SGHVS and CDR2 is FNYEAQ. V lost 5 bases and J 0 bases, leaving 14 bases between the germline ends. This CDR3 is built from 15 residues. The CDR3 loop is CASSLTQGPSYEQYF. In nucleotides, the CDR3 is TGTGCCAGCAGCCTAACCCAGGGACCCTCCTACGAGCAGTACTTC.

This clonotype was seen repeatedly, ten times or more. V usage is TRBV2 and J usage is TRBJ1-1, with 8 bases matching TRBD1. This CDR3 contains 14 residues. The V and J ends lost 7 bases and 1 base, in that order; junction bases with no gene match: 5. Germline CDR1 is SNHLY and CDR2 is FYNNEI. In nucleotides, the CDR3 is TGTGCCAGCATGACGCAGGGGGCGAACACTGAAGCTTTCTTT. Protein product: CASMTQGANTEAFF.

This clonotype appeared a single time. V and J are TRBV2 and TRBJ1-4; TRBD1 agrees at 7 bases. V lost 10 bases to trimming and J lost 5 bases; unmatched junction nucleotides: 7. This CDR3 spans 13 amino acids. CDR1 and CDR2 (germline): SNHLY, FYNNEI. In DNA form, the CDR3 reads TGTGCCACCTGGGACAGCATAAATGAAAAACTGTTTTTT. The encoded protein is CATWDSINEKLFF.

Many counts were recorded for this clonotype. This sequence joins TRBV5-8 and TRBJ2-5; TRBD2 agrees at 8 bases. Germline-derived CDR1 and CDR2 are SGHTS and YDEGEE. The CDR3 covers 15 residues. The V segment lost 5 bases and the J segment 0 bases; nucleotides outside the gene matches: 6. CDR3 coding DNA: TGTGCCAGCAGTTTTAGCGGGGAGTACCAAGAGACCCAGTACTTC. Translation gives CASSFSGEYQETQYF.

Many counts were recorded for this clonotype. CDR3 protein: CASSFLGAGYQETQYF. For the CDR3, the DNA is TGTGCCAGCAGCTTTCTAGGTGCGGGGTACCAAGAGACCCAGTACTTC. This chain joins TRBV7-9 and TRBJ2-5, with a tentative D call TRBD2 (6 bases). Germline CDR1 SEHNR, CDR2 FQNEAQ (reference sequence). Trimming stripped 3 bases from V and 0 bases from J, with 14 bases between. There are 16 residues in the CDR3.

The V call is TRBV10-3, the J call TRBJ2-2; D remains unclear. Deletions cut 8 bases from V and 0 bases from J, with 7 bases between. The CDR3 has 13 residues. CDR1 and CDR2 from the germline V gene are ENHRY and SYGVKD. CDR3 sequence: CAISPTNTGELFF. CDR3 bases: TGTGCCATCTCCCCAACGAACACCGGGGAGCTGTTTTTT.

This clonotype has more than one count but fewer than ten. In nucleotides, the CDR3 is TGTGCTAGTGGTTTGGTACGGGTAGCGGGGGGGCCGGGCACAGATACGCAGTATTTT. It yields the protein CASGLVRVAGGPGTDTQYF. The chain employs TRBV12-5 and TRBJ2-3; TRBD2 agrees at 11 bases. Germline-derived CDR1 and CDR2 are LGHNT and FRNRAP. The junction had 9 bases not matched to a gene; V was cut back by 0 bases and J by 1 base. The length of the CDR3 is 19 residues.

The V and J genes are TRBV29-1 and TRBJ2-7, with 9 bases matching TRBD2. The CDR3 extends over 12 amino acids. The germline gives CDR1 SQVTM, CDR2 ANQGSEA. Losses at the gene ends were 5 bases for V and 4 bases for J; bases not matched to a gene: 3. The CDR3 loop reads CSVLAGAYEQYF. The CDR3 region has the DNA TGCAGCGTTTTAGCGGGGGCATACGAGCAGTACTTC.

This clonotype was observed many times. V and J are TRBV12-3 or TRBV12-4 and TRBJ1-5; the D is unclear. The V and J ends lost 4 bases and 0 bases respectively, with 10 bases between them. The CDR3 totals 15 residues. Written as DNA, the CDR3 is TGTGCCAGCAGTTCGGACGGGTTTAGCAATCAGCCCCAGCATTTT. Translating gives CASSSDGFSNQPQHF.

There are a few counts of this clonotype. A much more abundant neighbour one base away suggests this may be a read error. Since the CDR3 does not end with the conserved phenylalanine or tryptophan, this likely comes from a read error. Written as DNA, the CDR3 is TGTGCCAGCAGCCCGCAGGGGACCTCCTATAATTCACCCCTCCACTCT. The encoded protein is CASSPQGTSYNSPLHS. This chain links TRBV6-1 with TRBJ1-6; possible D gene TRBD1, 6 bases. Germline CDR1 MNHNS, CDR2 SASEGT. V lost 6 bases and J 0 bases, leaving 12 bases between the germline ends. The CDR3 contains 16 residues.

This clonotype has at least ten counts. The chain recombines TRBV19 with TRBJ1-1, with D hard to call. Trimming removed 5 bases at V and 0 bases at J, with 13 bases between. This CDR3 contains 15 residues. CDR1 LNHDA and CDR2 SQIVND come from the germline V gene (reference sequence). The CDR3 DNA reads TGTGCCAGTAGTGTCCGATTCTTTATGAACACTGAAGCTTTCTTT. Translating it yields CASSVRFFMNTEAFF.

This clonotype was found many times. The chain links TRBV2 to TRBJ1-1, with 7 bases identical to TRBD1. The V gene end was trimmed by 6 bases and the J gene end by 4 bases; junction bases not matched to a gene: 5. The germline gives CDR1 SNHLY, CDR2 FYNNEI. The CDR3 has 13 amino acids. The CDR3 region has the DNA TGTGCCAGCAGCCTACAGGGGCCCACTGAAGCTTTCTTT. Its translation is CASSLQGPTEAFF.

This clonotype appeared many times. The chain links TRBV5-1 to TRBJ1-2; maybe TRBD1 (5 bases). V lost 2 bases to trimming and J lost 2 bases, with 10 bases between them. Germline V gene lookup returns CDR1 SGHRS and CDR2 YFSETQ. This CDR3 is built from 14 residues. CDR3 amino acids: CASSLPGPNYGYTF. The CDR3, as DNA: TGCGCCAGCAGCTTACCAGGGCCGAACTATGGCTACACCTTC.

This clonotype was observed at least ten times. V gene TRBV7-2 combines with J gene TRBJ2-5; D perhaps matches TRBD2 (6 bases). Germline CDR1 reads SGHTA; CDR2 reads FQGNSA. The CDR3 loop spans 15 amino acids. V lost 5 bases and J 5 bases, leaving 18 bases between the germline ends. The CDR3 protein is CASSPGEVLGETQYF. The CDR3 DNA reads TGTGCCAGCAGCCCCGGGGAGGTGTTGGGGGAGACCCAGTACTTC.

This chain links TRBV29-1 with TRBJ1-1, with a tentative D call TRBD1 (5 bases). Trimming left V 6 bases short and J 0 bases short, with 8 bases between. From germline, CDR1 is SQVTM and CDR2 ANQGSEA. The CDR3 runs to 12 residues. CDR3 sequence reads: CSVGRMNTEAFF. The CDR3 bases are TGCAGCGTGGGACGGATGAACACTGAAGCTTTCTTT.

The V call is TRBV2, the J call TRBJ1-2; TRBD1 matches 7 bases. This CDR3 region has 14 residues. Germline values: CDR1 SNHLY, CDR2 FYNNEI. The trim removed 5 bases at V and 6 bases at J, leaving 9 bases unmatched. The CDR3 protein is CASSSTGRLDGYTF. The DNA for the CDR3 is TGTGCCAGCAGTTCGACAGGGAGGTTGGATGGCTACACCTTC.

This clonotype was detected ten times or more. The chain recombines TRBV6-1 with TRBJ2-7; maybe TRBD2 (7 bases). CDR3 size: 16 residues. Germline V gene sequence: CDR1 MNHNS, CDR2 SASEGT. Trimming shortened V by 6 bases and J by 7 bases, and 25 bases separated the two germline ends. As DNA, the CDR3 is TGTGCCAGCAGAGGGTGGCGGGGGCCCGGTCTGGGGGAGCAGTACTTC. This sequence encodes CASRGWRGPGLGEQYF.

With respect to this clonotype: One end of the junction is discordant with germline, which a read error may explain. V gene TRBV19 combines with J gene TRBJ1-4; D is unresolved. CDR3 length: 14 amino acids. The germline CDR1 and CDR2 sequences are LNHDA and SQIVND (reference sequence). In nucleotides, the CDR3 is TGTGCCAGCAGTATGGGTCAGGCAAATGAAAAACTGTTTTTT. As protein: CASSMGQANEKLFF.